Presented here are 28 T cell receptor beta chains from one specimen sequenced in a study of cytomegalovirus exposure and HLA in healthy donors. PCR was performed using 60 Vbeta and 13 Jbeta primers. Method: immunoSEQ multiplex PCR; TCRdb's copy keeps in-frame clones and lacks some. Among approximately 160,000 clones listed, 77% were seen once. Sequencing was carried out using PBMCs. All receptors derive from a woman in her twenties or thirties in good health and CMV-seronegative.

The chain recombines TRBV11-2 with TRBJ2-7, with D uncertain. In germline, CDR1 is SGHAT, CDR2 FQNNGV. Trimming took off 3 bases at V and 7 bases at J, with 10 bases between the two ends. The CDR3 is 12 residues long. The CDR3 DNA follows: TGTGCCAGCAGCTTTTCAAGGAGTGAGCAGTACTTC. It codes for CASSFSRSEQYF.

The chain joins TRBV19 to TRBJ2-2; 8 nucleotides match TRBD1. The V and J ends lost 3 bases and 2 bases, in that order; junction bases with no gene match: 2. The V gene's germline CDR1 is LNHDA and CDR2 SQIVND (reference sequence). The CDR3 has 15 residues. CDR3 sequence: CASSIGTGNTGELFF. DNA of the CDR3: TGTGCCAGTAGTATCGGGACAGGCAACACCGGGGAGCTGTTTTTT.

The V call is TRBV6-6, the J call TRBJ1-4; TRBD1 matches at 7 bases. The length of the CDR3 is 16 residues. Trimming removed 0 bases from V and 8 bases from J; junction bases left unmatched: 9. CDR1 and CDR2 (germline): MNHNY, SVGAGI (reference sequence). The DNA for the CDR3 is TGTGCCAGCAGTTACTCGAGTTTAGGGGGCAACGAAAAACTGTTTTTT. Protein sequence: CASSYSSLGGNEKLFF.

The chain couples TRBV4-3 to TRBJ2-1; 7 nucleotides line up with TRBD1. The ends lost 1 base at V and 3 bases at J; junction bases unmatched: 12. The CDR3 has 18 amino acids. CDR1 LGHNA and CDR2 YSLEER come from the germline V gene. CDR3 region: CASSQGSSIQGFYNEQFF. The CDR3 DNA reads as TGCGCCAGCAGCCAAGGTTCCTCTATACAGGGGTTCTACAATGAGCAGTTCTTC.

The gene calls are TRBV6-5 and TRBJ2-7, with 7 bases that match TRBD2. This CDR3 region has 16 residues. The germline V gene has CDR1 MNHEY and CDR2 SVGAGI. J gave up 0 bases and V 0 bases, and 5 bases lay outside the gene matches. The chain's CDR3 is CASSYSSGSNSYEQYF. The CDR3, as DNA: TGTGCCAGCAGTTACTCTAGCGGGTCTAACTCCTACGAGCAGTACTTC.

This chain links TRBV9 with TRBJ1-3; D not resolved. Germline CDR1 and CDR2: SGDLS and YYNGEE. Trimming pared 6 bases from V and 4 bases from J, leaving 11 bases between. The CDR3 runs 13 residues. Here the CDR3 reads CASKAGPGNTIYF. In DNA, the CDR3 is TGTGCCAGCAAAGCGGGCCCGGGAAACACCATATATTTT.

Only one count was recorded for this clone. The chain links TRBV18 to TRBJ1-1, with D unclear. CDR1 is KGHSH, CDR2 LQKENI, per germline. Trimming stripped 2 bases from V and 4 bases from J, with 8 bases between. The CDR3 sequence is 13 residues long. The CDR3 DNA reads TGTGCCAGCTCACCAGGGAGGGCCACTGAAGCTTTCTTT. This translates into CASSPGRATEAFF.

The chain employs TRBV18 and TRBJ1-1; no definite D call. Deletions cut 2 bases from V and 2 bases from J, with 12 bases between. CDR3 length equals 15 residues. The germline gives CDR1 KGHSH, CDR2 LQKENI. CDR3 in DNA: TGTGCCAGCTCACCATATCTCCGGGGTAACACTGAAGCTTTCTTT. Translated, it gives CASSPYLRGNTEAFF.

The chain employs TRBV6-5 and TRBJ2-1; D is unresolved. The CDR3 covers 15 residues. Trimming removed 2 bases from V and 6 bases from J, with 14 bases in between. The germline CDR1 and CDR2 sequences are MNHEY and SVGAGI. For the CDR3, the DNA is TGTGCCAGCAGTTACGTAGGAGTCTCTGGCAATGAGCAGTTCTTC. Protein: CASSYVGVSGNEQFF.

The V call is TRBV28, the J call TRBJ1-5; TRBD1 aligns across 8 bases. CDR3 length: 16 residues. Germline V gives CDR1 MDHEN, CDR2 SYDVKM. V lost 2 bases and J lost 6; bases outside the gene matches: 9. For the CDR3, the DNA is TGTGCCAGCAGTTTAGGACAGGGCCCTCCCGGTCAGCCCCAGCATTTT. Translating it yields CASSLGQGPPGQPQHF.

The count of this clone is one. V gene TRBV5-6 combines with J gene TRBJ2-3; D is unresolved. V was cut by 3 bases and J by 4 bases, with 9 bases left in between. This CDR3 has 13 residues. CDR1 and CDR2 (germline): SGHDT, YYEEEE. The CDR3 nucleotides read TGTGCCAGCAGCTCCAAGATAGCAGATACGCAGTATTTT. This sequence encodes CASSSKIADTQYF.

The V gene is TRBV5-4, the J gene TRBJ1-2; 8 positions agree with TRBD1. The trim removed 3 bases at V and 4 bases at J, leaving 8 bases unmatched. CDR1 and CDR2 (germline): SGHNT, YYREEE (reference sequence). The CDR3 covers 15 residues. CDR3 sequence reads: CASSWPGQAGYGYTF. DNA of the CDR3: TGTGCCAGCAGCTGGCCGGGACAGGCCGGCTATGGCTACACCTTC.

The V and J genes are TRBV5-4 and TRBJ2-5; a possible D gene is TRBD2 (6 bases). Germline V gene sequence: CDR1 SGHNT, CDR2 YYREEE (reference sequence). The CDR3 is 13 residues long. V was clipped by 6 bases and J by 4 bases, with 13 bases between them. CDR3 protein: CASNLGGAETQYF. The DNA for the CDR3 is TGTGCCAGCAACCTCGGGGGTGCAGAGACCCAGTACTTC.

This clone has only a few counts. The rearrangement uses TRBV13 and TRBJ2-1; perhaps TRBD2 as D (6 bases). This CDR3 has 18 amino acids. V lost 4 bases and J 4 bases, leaving 23 bases between the germline ends. Germline V gene data show CDR1 as PRHDT and CDR2 as FYEKMQ (reference sequence). CDR3 sequence reads: CASSSRVPSGGEYNEQFF. In nucleotides, the CDR3 is TGTGCCAGCAGCTCCCGGGTCCCCTCGGGCGGGGAGTACAATGAGCAGTTCTTC. Looking up the rest from reference TRBV13 and TRBJ2-1 gives the full variable domain: AAGVIQSPRHLIKEKRETATLKCYPIPRHDTVYWYQQGPGQDPQFLISFYEKMQSDKGSIPDRFSAQQFSDYHSELNMSSLELGDSALYFCASSSRVPSGGEYNEQFFGPGTRLTVL.

A word on this clone: The identical CDR3 is also encoded by other nucleotide sequences in the sample. The rearrangement links TRBV9 to TRBJ1-1; D is uncertain. The germline CDR1 and CDR2 sequences are SGDLS and YYNGEE. There are 15 residues in the CDR3. V was shortened by 1 base and J by 3 bases, with 13 bases between the two germline ends. CDR3 bases: TGTGCCAGCAGCGTAAACCCCTCCGGTGACACTGAAGCTTTCTTT. It codes for CASSVNPSGDTEAFF.

The genes are TRBV29-1 and TRBJ1-1; no clear D gene. The CDR3 is 11 amino acids. V gave up 2 bases and J gave up 7 bases, with 8 bases separating them. Germline CDR1 SQVTM, CDR2 ANQGSEA. This CDR3 is CSVEPQIEAFF. Here the CDR3 DNA reads TGCAGCGTTGAACCACAGATTGAAGCTTTCTTT.

V is TRBV5-6 and J is TRBJ1-3; a possible D gene is TRBD1 (5 bases). The germline gives CDR1 SGHDT, CDR2 YYEEEE. Trimming took 0 bases from V and 4 from J, leaving 11 bases between them. The CDR3 loop spans 15 amino acids. CDR3: CASSLEGTPGNTIYF. CDR3 bases: TGTGCCAGCAGCTTGGAGGGGACTCCCGGAAACACCATATATTTT.

The rearrangement joins TRBV5-6 to TRBJ1-2; D call uncertain. The germline V and J ends were trimmed by 3 bases and 4 bases, with 10 bases remaining between them. The V gene's germline CDR1 is SGHDT and CDR2 YYEEEE. This CDR3 is 13 amino acids long. The CDR3 nucleotides are TGTGCCAGCAGCTCCGAAACGGTCTATGGCTACACCTTC. As protein: CASSSETVYGYTF.

The V and J genes are TRBV27 and TRBJ2-7; possibly TRBD1 for D (6 bases). Germline V gene data show CDR1 as MNHEY and CDR2 as SMNVEV (reference sequence). Trimming removed 0 bases from V and 4 bases from J, with 19 bases in between. This CDR3 region has 17 residues. The CDR3 region has the DNA TGTGCCAGCAGTTTATCGCCCCGGACAGCTTGGGTTTACGAGCAGTACTTC. Amino acid sequence: CASSLSPRTAWVYEQYF.

V is TRBV2 and J is TRBJ1-2; 7 bases match TRBD1. Germline V gene lookup returns CDR1 SNHLY and CDR2 FYNNEI. There are 13 residues in the CDR3. The J segment lost 5 bases and the V segment lost 6 bases, leaving 6 bases of the junction unmatched. CDR3 in DNA: TGTGCCAGCAGAGGGGACAGAATATATGGCTACACCTTC. Translated, it gives CASRGDRIYGYTF.

The chain combines TRBV20-1 with TRBJ2-1; D may be TRBD1 (5 bases). Germline-derived CDR1 and CDR2 are DFQATT and SNEGSKA (reference sequence). V lost 3 bases and J 7 bases, leaving 7 bases between the germline ends. The CDR3 is 11 amino acids. CDR3 sequence (DNA): TGCAGTGCTAGTAAGGGGAATGAGCAGTTCTTC. Its protein product is CSASKGNEQFF.

For this clone: Other DNA sequences of this sample code for an identical CDR3. The chain employs TRBV2 and TRBJ1-1, with D tentatively TRBD1 (5 bases). V lost 4 bases and J lost 2, with 8 bases in between. This CDR3 has 13 residues. Germline assignment: CDR1 SNHLY and CDR2 FYNNEI. The DNA for the CDR3 is TGTGCCAGCAGTGGCCAGGGAAACACTGAAGCTTTCTTT. Translation: CASSGQGNTEAFF.

The gene calls are TRBV7-9 and TRBJ1-2, with D possibly being TRBD1 (5 bases). CDR1 and CDR2 from the germline V gene are SEHNR and FQNEAQ (reference sequence). The CDR3 has 17 amino acids. V lost 3 bases to trimming and J lost 1 base, with 18 bases between them. This CDR3 reads CASSFSTDSPLNYGYTF. CDR3 in DNA: TGTGCCAGCAGCTTTTCGACCGACAGTCCTCTTAACTATGGCTACACCTTC.

V and J are TRBV7-2 and TRBJ2-7, with D possibly TRBD2 on 5 matching bases. The CDR3 has 15 residues. Germline-derived CDR1 and CDR2 are SGHTA and FQGNSA. V was clipped by 5 bases and J by 0 bases, with 14 bases between them. CDR3 nucleotides: TGTGCCAGCAGCGCGCAGCGGAGACTCTCCTACGAGCAGTACTTC. This translates into CASSAQRRLSYEQYF.

This rearrangement joins TRBV30 to TRBJ1-2, with D uncertain. Per germline, CDR1 GTSNPN and CDR2 SVGIG (reference sequence). The CDR3 covers 13 residues. The V gene lost 2 bases and the J gene lost 3 bases, with 10 bases spanning the gap. The CDR3 is CAWSNSRDYGYTF. In DNA, the CDR3 is TGTGCCTGGAGTAACTCGCGGGACTATGGCTACACCTTC.

The chain carries TRBV6-5 and TRBJ2-1; 10 bases are shared with TRBD2. Per the germline V gene, CDR1 is MNHEY and CDR2 is SVGAGI. The J segment lost 8 bases and the V segment lost 5 bases, leaving 9 bases of the junction unmatched. This CDR3 spans 15 amino acids. CDR3 sequence reads: CASSRSGGAWDEQFF. DNA of the CDR3: TGTGCCAGCAGTCGGAGCGGGGGGGCTTGGGATGAGCAGTTCTTC.

This chain connects TRBV27 to TRBJ2-5; tentatively, D is TRBD2 (6 bases). The germline gives CDR1 MNHEY, CDR2 SMNVEV (reference sequence). The CDR3 covers 13 residues. The germline V and J ends were trimmed by 4 bases and 4 bases, with 10 bases remaining between them. CDR3 protein: CASSSNGRETQYF. The CDR3 coding sequence is TGTGCCAGCAGTTCCAACGGGAGAGAGACCCAGTACTTC.

CDR3 sequence reads: CASLEYEQYF. The CDR3 DNA sequence: TGTGCCAGTCTAGAGTACGAGCAGTACTTC. The V and J genes are TRBV19 and TRBJ2-7; no definite D call. The V end lost 8 bases, the J end lost 4 bases, and 6 bases lay between the germline ends. There are 10 residues in the CDR3. Germline V gene sequence: CDR1 LNHDA, CDR2 SQIVND (reference sequence).